This TCR beta chain is from a study of T cell clones after liver transplantation. Study as a whole: Pre-transplant mixed lymphocyte reactions yielded third-party-reactive TCRbeta sequences as comparators for graft-donor-reactive sequences.

Study-wide results and limits: Donor-reactive sequences fell more than third party-reactive ones, suggesting partial deletion.

As regards this clone: The antigen remains unidentified.

The V segment lost 5 bases and the J segment 3 bases; nucleotides outside the gene matches: 2. The germline V gene encodes CDR1 PRHDT and CDR2 FYEKMQ (reference sequence). CDR3 length: 13 amino acids. The method was immunoSEQ multiplex PCR; TCRdb's version includes in-frame clones alone and lacks a portion of them. The sample has 70,000 to 80,000 clones, more than 90% seen once. The sequencing here drew on CD4+ T cells from blood, taken before liver transplant. The V gene is TRBV13, the J gene TRBJ2-7; TRBD1 matches at 9 bases. This TCR derives from a human donor who received a liver transplant. Here the CDR3 reads CASSKGQGYEQYF. As DNA, the CDR3 is TGTGCCAGCAGCAAGGGACAGGGCTACGAGCAGTACTTC.